This record concerns one T cell receptor beta chain sequence. This entry comes from a study of identical twins. TCRdb reprocessed the 5' RACE reads via MiXCR and lists one record per CDR3 protein. The repertoire includes approximately 280,000 distinct CDR3 sequences, approximately 8% of them detected once, and 2% to 2.5% sits in the top ten. This CDR3 is 14 amino acids long. Germline CDR1 is SNHLY and CDR2 is FYNNEI. Between the trimmed V and J ends, which lost 6 bases and 3 bases, there was a span of 14 bases. The sample was also reused in another study, on yellow fever vaccine responses in identical twins.

Sequenced sample: memory (CD45RO+) T cells sorted from blood. The V gene is TRBV2, the J gene TRBJ1-1; no clear D gene. The receptor comes from a woman aged 18-29 years in good health. CDR3 bases: TGTGCCAGCAGGGAAACGGCCACCTACACTGAAGCTTTCTTT. Encoded protein: CASRETATYTEAFF.